This TCR beta chain stems from a study of blood T cell repertoires in COVID-19. Study-level information: Whether acute or convalescent, the COVID-19 samples came from the United States, Italy and Spain. T cells, B-cell-depleted T cells, or PBMCs supplied cDNA or gDNA.

The CDR3 length is 13 residues. V gave up 6 bases and J gave up 6 bases, with 14 bases separating them. The germline V gene has CDR1 MDHEN and CDR2 SYDVKM. In the study's own analysis: Reference gene primer amplification gave nucleated cell count estimates. Sequencing used immunoSEQ multiplex PCR; TCRdb keeps in-frame clones, though not all of them. The V and J calls and clone size are taken from that table; D and trimming were inferred from the DNA. The data show roughly 150,000 clones, about 80% seen once. The clonotype originates from a woman of 80 years or more with acute or convalescent COVID-19. The chain has TRBV28 and TRBJ1-2, with D tentatively TRBD1 (5 bases). What was sequenced was peripheral blood. The CDR3 nucleotides are TGTGCCAGCAGATCAGGGTATCGCGATGGCTACACCTTC. Translated, it gives CASRSGYRDGYTF.